Each of the 15 T cell receptor beta chains below was sequenced from the same sample in a study of sequential checkpoint blockade in melanoma. Sequenced by immunoSEQ multiplex PCR; TCRdb stores in-frame clones only, minus some. This sample yields about 21,000 clones, of which 25% to 35% are seen a single time; under 8.5% belongs to the top ten. Treatment indicated: randomized to nivolumab then ipilimumab (arm A) or the reverse (arm B). This sample comprised tumor tissue (inferred from file names), obtained from a patient given nivolumab and ipilimumab in sequence. Receptor source: a human donor with melanoma.

At least ten counts were recorded for this clone. The chain combines TRBV7-6 with TRBJ1-1; D remains ambiguous. V shed 3 bases and J shed 1 base, with 15 bases lying between them. The CDR3 covers 16 residues. Germline assignment: CDR1 SGHVS and CDR2 FNYEAQ. CDR3: CASSLVEVRTNTEAFF. The CDR3 DNA follows: TGTGCCAGCAGCTTGGTAGAGGTCAGAACGAACACTGAAGCTTTCTTT.

The chain joins TRBV11-3 to TRBJ1-1; weak D call: TRBD1 (6 bases). Between the trimmed V and J ends, which lost 7 bases and 2 bases, there was a span of 17 bases. The germline V gene encodes CDR1 SGHNT and CDR2 YENEEA. CDR3 length: 15 residues. DNA of the CDR3: TGTGCCAGCAAACGTCTTACGGACAGAAACACTGAAGCTTTCTTT. This sequence encodes CASKRLTDRNTEAFF.

V usage is TRBV5-1 and J usage is TRBJ2-3, with 7 positions matching TRBD1. The CDR3 contains 15 residues. The trim removed 3 bases at V and 4 bases at J, leaving 8 bases unmatched. In germline, CDR1 is SGHRS, CDR2 YFSETQ. The CDR3 region is CASSYQGEWADTQYF. In DNA form, the CDR3 reads TGCGCCAGCAGCTACCAGGGGGAGTGGGCAGATACGCAGTATTTT.

The gene calls are TRBV28 and TRBJ1-1, with no clear D. The germline V and J ends were trimmed by 7 bases and 4 bases, with 16 bases remaining between them. Germline assignment: CDR1 MDHEN and CDR2 SYDVKM. CDR3 length equals 14 residues. The CDR3 sequence is CASTSESGSTEAFF. As DNA, the CDR3 is TGTGCCAGCACTTCAGAATCGGGGAGCACTGAAGCTTTCTTT.

CDR3 DNA: TGTGCCAGCAGGCCGTCTTCTTACTATGGCTACACCTTC. This gives the protein CASRPSSYYGYTF. The rearrangement joins TRBV28 to TRBJ1-2; D gene unclear. The CDR3 has 13 amino acids. Between the trimmed V and J ends, which lost 6 bases and 3 bases, there was a span of 11 bases. Germline V gene data show CDR1 as MDHEN and CDR2 as SYDVKM.

This clone was seen only once. The rearrangement links TRBV5-1 to TRBJ2-3; 14 bases are shared with TRBD2. The CDR3 covers 17 residues. V dropped 7 bases and J dropped 5; count of bases not matched to a gene: 12. The germline V gene encodes CDR1 SGHRS and CDR2 YFSETQ. CDR3 in amino acids: CASSSLTSGGAGDTQYF. CDR3 nucleotides: TGCGCCAGCTCCTCTTTGACTAGCGGGGGGGCAGGAGATACGCAGTATTTT.

The rearrangement joins TRBV6-1 to TRBJ2-2; D is unclear. Germline assignment: CDR1 MNHNS and CDR2 SASEGT. V was cut by 1 base and J by 1 base, with 7 bases left in between. The length of the CDR3 is 15 residues. CDR3 coding DNA: TGTGCCAGCAGTGAAGGGATCTTGAACACCGGGGAGCTGTTTTTT. This sequence encodes CASSEGILNTGELFF.

This clone is medium-sized. This chain uses TRBV11-3 with TRBJ1-1; D possibly corresponds to TRBD1 (6 bases). Germline-derived CDR1 and CDR2 are SGHNT and YENEEA. The CDR3 is 16 amino acids. Trimming took 3 bases from V and 3 from J, leaving 17 bases between them. CDR3 protein: CASSLDRRIEDTEAFF. CDR3 nucleotides: TGTGCCAGCAGCTTGGACAGAAGGATAGAGGACACTGAAGCTTTCTTT.

The genes are TRBV6-8 and TRBJ2-7; 11 bases match TRBD2. Germline V gives CDR1 MNHGY, CDR2 SAAAGT. The ends lost 6 bases at V and 4 bases at J; junction bases unmatched: 14. The CDR3 contains 17 residues. The CDR3 nucleotides are TGTGCCAGCAGCTTGGGACTAGCGGTCACAGAGCGGTACGAGCAGTACTTC. This translates into CASSLGLAVTERYEQYF.

V usage is TRBV28 and J usage is TRBJ1-1; D is unresolved. There are 14 residues in the CDR3. The germline V gene encodes CDR1 MDHEN and CDR2 SYDVKM. V was shortened by 5 bases and J by 4 bases, with 14 bases between the two germline ends. The CDR3 protein is CASSTQSGITEAFF. The CDR3 nucleotides are TGTGCCAGCAGTACACAATCAGGTATCACTGAAGCTTTCTTT.

This clone has more than one count but fewer than ten. CDR3 sequence (DNA): TGTGCCAGTAGTATAGGTCACCAGCCCCAGCATTTT. Protein product: CASSIGHQPQHF. The chain links TRBV19 to TRBJ1-5; no firm D call. With 1 base removed from V and 7 bases from J, the gap between germline ends came to 5 bases. The CDR3 length is 12 residues. Germline-derived CDR1 and CDR2 are LNHDA and SQIVND (reference sequence).

Only a few counts were recorded for this clone. The V and J genes are TRBV19 and TRBJ2-2; D is possibly TRBD2 (5 bases). Looked up from germline, CDR1 is LNHDA and CDR2 is SQIVND (reference sequence). The ends were cut back, 3 bases at V and 6 bases at J, with 8 bases in the middle. The CDR3 is made up of 13 amino acids. The DNA for the CDR3 is TGTGCCAGTAGTATGAAGGGAGCCGGGGAGCTGTTTTTT. Translating it yields CASSMKGAGELFF.

This clone was counted between two and nine times. The chain joins TRBV28 to TRBJ2-2; 9 bases fit TRBD2. This CDR3 has 16 amino acids. Germline CDR1 reads MDHEN; CDR2 reads SYDVKM. The V gene end was trimmed by 6 bases and the J gene end by 3 bases; junction bases not matched to a gene: 8. CDR3 sequence (DNA): TGTGCCAGCAGGTCTCAGCGGGAGGTTGACACCGGGGAGCTGTTTTTT. This sequence encodes CASRSQREVDTGELFF.

This clone was seen a few times. V gene TRBV11-3 combines with J gene TRBJ1-1; 12 positions match TRBD1. Trimming took 4 bases from V and 11 from J; bases not matched to a gene: 8. Germline lookup yields CDR1 SGHNT and CDR2 YENEEA. The CDR3 extends over 14 amino acids. The CDR3 DNA is TGTGCCAGCAGCTCGGGACAGGGGGCGATATCGGCTTTCTTT. Its translation: CASSSGQGAISAFF.

This clone appeared many times. V gene TRBV9 combines with J gene TRBJ2-7; possibly TRBD1 for D (6 bases). Per germline, CDR1 SGDLS and CDR2 YYNGEE. The CDR3 runs 13 residues. V gave up 3 bases and J gave up 3 bases, with 10 bases separating them. The chain's CDR3 is CASSAGQHYEQYF. The CDR3 nucleotides are TGTGCCAGCAGCGCTGGACAGCACTACGAGCAGTACTTC.